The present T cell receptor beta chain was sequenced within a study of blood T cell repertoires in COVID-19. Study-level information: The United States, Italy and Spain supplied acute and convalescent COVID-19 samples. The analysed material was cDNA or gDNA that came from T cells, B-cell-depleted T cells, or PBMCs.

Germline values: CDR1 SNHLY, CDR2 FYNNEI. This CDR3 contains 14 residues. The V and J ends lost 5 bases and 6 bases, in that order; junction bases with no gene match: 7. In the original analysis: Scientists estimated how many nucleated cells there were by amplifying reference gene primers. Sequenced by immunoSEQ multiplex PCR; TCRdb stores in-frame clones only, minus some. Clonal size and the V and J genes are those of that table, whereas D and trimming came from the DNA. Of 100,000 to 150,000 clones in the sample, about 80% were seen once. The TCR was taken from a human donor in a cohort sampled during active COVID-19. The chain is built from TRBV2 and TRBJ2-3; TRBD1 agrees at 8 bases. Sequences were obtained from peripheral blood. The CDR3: CASSWQGAGDTQYF. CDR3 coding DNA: TGTGCCAGCAGTTGGCAGGGGGCGGGGGATACGCAGTATTTT.